This T cell receptor beta chain originates from a study of vaccination effects on CD4 cells after COVID-19. Study background: After the second dose, samples were taken at median day 72. Findings of the study overall: There was marked clonal contraction among infection- and vaccine-induced clones late after vaccination.

Some clones are missing from TCRdb's copy, which holds only in-frame ones; the method was immunoSEQ multiplex PCR. The data contain about 73,000 clones, around 73% of them singletons. The trim removed 0 bases at V and 5 bases at J, leaving 11 bases unmatched. Germline values: CDR1 GTSNPN, CDR2 SVGIG (reference sequence). CDR3 length: 17 residues. CD4+ T cells were isolated after about nine days of culture. Two-dose vaccination with either BNT162b2 or mRNA-1273 was given to the participants. In the case of this clone: The antigen remains unidentified.

Source: CD4+ T cells from PBMCs cultured without peptide, taken after COVID-19 vaccination. The sequence derives from a human donor who received a COVID-19 vaccine. The chain combines TRBV30 with TRBJ1-3, with 9 bases lining up with TRBD1. DNA of the CDR3: TGTGCCTGGAGTGTATCCAGGTCGGGACAGGGTCGAAACACCATATATTTT. Encoded protein: CAWSVSRSGQGRNTIYF.